This T cell receptor beta chain originates from a study of blood T cell repertoires in COVID-19. Study-wide context: Nucleic acid was either cDNA or gDNA, and it came from T cells, B-cell-depleted T cells, or PBMCs.

Concerning this clone: The junction departs from the called germline gene at one end, perhaps through a read error.

Authors' data handling: Scientists estimated how many nucleated cells there were by amplifying reference gene primers. Only in-frame clones appear in the TCRdb table, and some are missing; sequencing was by immunoSEQ multiplex PCR. That table is the source of V, J and clone size, and D and trimming were worked out from the DNA. The sample carries some 150,000 clones, 85% to 90% recorded once. The material sequenced was peripheral blood. The sequence derives from a human donor in a cohort sampled during active COVID-19.

For the CDR3, the DNA is TGTGCCAGCAGTGAATTGAGATATAACTCACCCCTCCACTTT. It is translated as CASSELRYNSPLHF. V usage is TRBV6-1 and J usage is TRBJ1-6; D unresolved. This CDR3 comprises 14 residues. Germline V gives CDR1 MNHNS, CDR2 SASEGT.